This T cell receptor beta chain stems from a study of blood T cell repertoires in COVID-19. Study-wide context: Samples representing acute and convalescent COVID-19 were sourced from the United States, Italy and Spain.

Germline V gene data show CDR1 as WSHSY and CDR2 as SAAADI. This CDR3 is 15 amino acids long. V lost 3 bases and J lost 0, with 9 bases in between. In the authors' methods: Estimates of nucleated cell counts were drawn from the amplification of reference gene primers. Only in-frame clones appear in the TCRdb table, and some are missing; sequencing was by immunoSEQ multiplex PCR. V, J and clone size derive from that table, while D and trimming were established from the DNA sequence. Seen here are fewer than 200,000 clones, 60% to 80% observed once, and the top ten hold about 25%. What was sequenced was peripheral blood. The sequence was obtained from a woman between 65 and 79 years old with acute or convalescent COVID-19. The chain carries TRBV10-2 and TRBJ2-4, with unresolved D. CDR3 in amino acids: CASSDQNLAKNIQYF. In DNA, the CDR3 is TGCGCCAGCAGTGATCAGAATCTAGCCAAAAACATTCAGTACTTC.